These 25 T cell receptor beta chains were sequenced from one sample in a study of blood T cell repertoires in COVID-19. Data came from immunoSEQ multiplex PCR; TCRdb stores just in-frame clones and leaves some out. The sample has over 200,000 clones; 83% are singletons. The sequenced sample consisted of peripheral blood. These receptors all come from a man older than 75 with acute or convalescent COVID-19.

This chain connects TRBV7-9 to TRBJ1-1; no firm D call. This CDR3 comprises 13 residues. The germline gives CDR1 SEHNR, CDR2 FQNEAQ (reference sequence). With 5 bases removed from V and 0 bases from J, the gap between germline ends came to 7 bases. The CDR3 loop reads CASSIGLNTEAFF. DNA of the CDR3: TGTGCCAGCAGCATAGGGCTGAACACTGAAGCTTTCTTT.

The sample holds one count of this clone. The chain's CDR3 is CASSPGQWAGTEAFF. The CDR3 coding sequence is TGTGCCAGCAGCCCGGGACAATGGGCAGGCACTGAAGCTTTCTTT. The chain links TRBV7-9 to TRBJ1-1, with D perhaps matching TRBD1 (6 bases). The germline V gene encodes CDR1 SEHNR and CDR2 FQNEAQ (reference sequence). The CDR3 spans 15 residues. V lost 5 bases and J 4 bases, leaving 17 bases between the germline ends. Based on the CDR3 plus reference TRBV7-9 and TRBJ1-1, the full variable domain is DTGVSQNPRHKITKRGQNVTFRCDPISEHNRLYWYRQTLGQGPEFLTYFQNEAQLEKSRLLSDRFSAERPKGSFSTLEIQRTEQGDSAMYLCASSPGQWAGTEAFFGQGTRLTVV.

This clone turned up a few times. V usage is TRBV3-1 (or the pseudogene TRBV3-2) and J usage is TRBJ1-2; 7 bases are shared with TRBD1. The CDR3 runs 14 residues. CDR1 LGHDT and CDR2 YNNKEL come from the germline V gene (reference sequence). V was pared by 4 bases and J by 2 bases, with 4 bases of the junction left unmatched. CDR3 loop: CASSPRGLNYGYTF. CDR3 DNA sequence: TGTGCCAGCAGCCCGAGGGGGCTGAACTATGGCTACACCTTC.

The V gene is TRBV5-1, the J gene TRBJ2-7, with 8 positions matching TRBD1. The germline CDR1 and CDR2 sequences are SGHRS and YFSETQ. The CDR3 is 15 residues long. With 3 bases clipped from V and 2 bases from J, the junction kept 7 bases outside the gene matches. The CDR3 spells CASSSGQGSPYEQYF. DNA of the CDR3: TGCGCCAGCAGCTCTGGACAGGGATCCCCCTACGAGCAGTACTTC.

This chain joins TRBV11-1 and TRBJ2-7, with TRBD2 matching 7 bases. The CDR3 is made up of 16 amino acids. Germline V lookup: CDR1 SGHAT, CDR2 FQDESV (reference sequence). The J segment lost 3 bases and the V segment lost 5 bases, leaving 13 bases of the junction unmatched. Here the CDR3 reads CASSLDLPGGGYEQYF. In DNA, the CDR3 is TGTGCCAGCAGCCTCGACCTTCCTGGGGGGGGCTACGAGCAGTACTTC.

This chain connects TRBV5-1 to TRBJ1-3, with no clear D. Between the trimmed V and J ends, which lost 4 bases and 0 bases, there was a span of 8 bases. CDR3 length equals 14 residues. Germline V gene lookup returns CDR1 SGHRS and CDR2 YFSETQ. This chain's CDR3 is CASSGGGSGNTIYF. CDR3 DNA sequence: TGCGCCAGCAGCGGAGGAGGCTCTGGAAACACCATATATTTT.

In its sample, this clone was seen once. The chain joins TRBV5-4 to TRBJ1-5; possible D gene TRBD1, 6 bases. Trimming removed 4 bases from V and 5 bases from J, with 10 bases in between. This CDR3 is 13 amino acids long. Germline CDR1 and CDR2: SGHNT and YYREEE (reference sequence). Here the CDR3 DNA reads TGTGCCAGCAGCATACAGGGTGATCAGCCCCAGCATTTT. Translation gives CASSIQGDQPQHF.

The chain is built from TRBV4-1 and TRBJ2-1; D is perhaps TRBD2 (5 bases). The V and J ends lost 0 bases and 0 bases respectively, with 15 bases between them. The CDR3 sequence is 18 residues long. Germline loops: CDR1 MGHRA, CDR2 YSYEKL. The CDR3 protein is CASSQDGVGLLSYNEQFF. Here the CDR3 DNA reads TGCGCCAGCAGCCAAGATGGCGTCGGACTCCTCTCCTACAATGAGCAGTTCTTC.

This clone was detected once. V gene TRBV30 combines with J gene TRBJ2-3; 14 bases map to TRBD2. Germline loops: CDR1 GTSNPN, CDR2 SVGIG (reference sequence). The CDR3 extends over 16 amino acids. With 4 bases clipped from V and 3 bases from J, the junction kept 6 bases outside the gene matches. The CDR3 region has the DNA TGTGCCTGGACCCGGACTAGCGGGGGGTTAACAGATACGCAGTATTTT. This translates into CAWTRTSGGLTDTQYF. Together with reference TRBV30 and TRBJ2-3, the CDR3 gives the full variable domain: SQTIHQWPATLVQPVGSPLSLECTVEGTSNPNLYWYRQAAGRGLQLLFYSVGIGQISSEVPQNLSASRPQDRQFILSSKKLLLSDSGFYLCAWTRTSGGLTDTQYFGPGTRLTVL.

The CDR3 nucleotides read TGCGCCAGCAGCTTGGTTTATGACTATGGCTACACCTTC. It yields the protein CASSLVYDYGYTF. The J gene is TRBJ1-2, the V gene TRBV5-1, with no clear D. V dropped 0 bases and J dropped 3 bases, with 6 bases sitting between them. The V gene's germline CDR1 is SGHRS and CDR2 YFSETQ. The CDR3 extends over 13 amino acids.

This chain links TRBV6-5 with TRBJ2-1, with 7 bases that match TRBD2. Germline CDR1 reads MNHEY; CDR2 reads SVGAGI. Trimming at V came to 7 bases and at J to 0 bases, leaving 6 bases not matched to a gene. The CDR3 length is 15 residues. Here the CDR3 reads CASTDRGGSYNEQFF. The DNA of the CDR3 is TGTGCCAGCACCGACCGCGGGGGCTCCTACAATGAGCAGTTCTTC.

The chain is built from TRBV5-4 and TRBJ1-1, with D tentatively TRBD1 (5 bases). CDR1 is SGHNT and CDR2 is YYREEE in the germline V gene (reference sequence). Trimming took off 3 bases at V and 0 bases at J, with 15 bases between the two ends. The CDR3 covers 16 residues. The CDR3 is CASSSFGGTLNTEAFF. CDR3 DNA: TGTGCCAGCAGCTCATTTGGGGGGACTTTGAACACTGAAGCTTTCTTT.

The genes are TRBV14 and TRBJ2-1; 10 nucleotides agree with TRBD1. The V segment lost 10 bases and the J segment 6 bases; nucleotides outside the gene matches: 9. The CDR3 is 14 residues long. Germline CDR1 reads SGHDN; CDR2 reads FVKESK. The CDR3 is CATQPGQGSNEQFF. The CDR3 coding sequence is TGTGCCACTCAACCGGGACAGGGGTCCAATGAGCAGTTCTTC.

This chain joins TRBV7-9 and TRBJ2-1; no clear D gene. CDR1 is SEHNR, CDR2 FQNEAQ, per germline (reference sequence). Trimming shortened V by 5 bases and J by 7 bases, and 9 bases separated the two germline ends. This CDR3 has 12 amino acids. CDR3 sequence reads: CASSPITNEQFF. As DNA, the CDR3 is TGTGCCAGCAGCCCCATTACAAATGAGCAGTTCTTC.

This clone was observed once. The J gene is TRBJ2-1, the V gene TRBV5-6; TRBD2 might be the D (5 bases). Germline assignment: CDR1 SGHDT and CDR2 YYEEEE. V shed 2 bases and J shed 9 bases, with 6 bases lying between them. The CDR3 runs to 11 residues. The CDR3 sequence is CASSFAGEQFF. In DNA form, the CDR3 reads TGTGCCAGCAGCTTTGCGGGTGAGCAGTTCTTC.

This clone was detected only once. The V call is TRBV7-2, the J call TRBJ1-2; perhaps TRBD1 as D (6 bases). The CDR3 spans 14 residues. CDR1 SGHTA and CDR2 FQGNSA come from the germline V gene. V lost 1 base, J lost 8 bases, and 14 bases lay in between. DNA for the CDR3: TGTGCCAGCAGCTTAGGGTTAGGGGGAAGAGGCTACACCTTC. Protein sequence: CASSLGLGGRGYTF.

The chain combines TRBV5-1 with TRBJ2-1; possible D gene TRBD2, 5 bases. Germline CDR1 and CDR2: SGHRS and YFSETQ. Deletions cut 0 bases from V and 2 bases from J, with 6 bases between. This CDR3 region has 14 residues. This CDR3 reads CASSLERTYNEQFF. The CDR3 region has the DNA TGCGCCAGCAGCTTGGAGCGGACCTACAATGAGCAGTTCTTC.

The chain uses TRBV7-3 and TRBJ2-5, with D possibly TRBD1 on 5 matching bases. Germline V gives CDR1 SGHTA, CDR2 FQGTGA. V lost 5 bases and J 2 bases, leaving 9 bases between the germline ends. This CDR3 is 13 amino acids long. In DNA form, the CDR3 reads TGTGCCAGCAGCCGGACAATTCAAGAGACCCAGTACTTC. It specifies CASSRTIQETQYF. Based on the CDR3 plus reference TRBV7-3 and TRBJ2-5, the full variable domain is GAGVSQTPSNKVTEKGKYVELRCDPISGHTALYWYRQSLGQGPEFLIYFQGTGAADDSGLPNDRFFAVRPEGSVSTLKIQRTERGDSAVYLCASSRTIQETQYFGPGTRLLVL.

This chain joins TRBV18 and TRBJ2-7, with TRBD2 matching 8 bases. V shed 3 bases and J 2 bases; nucleotides not matched to a gene: 15. In germline, CDR1 is KGHSH, CDR2 LQKENI. This CDR3 region has 18 residues. The CDR3 spells CASSPLNERLASTYEQYF. The CDR3 nucleotides are TGTGCCAGCTCACCCCTTAATGAGAGACTAGCGTCTACCTACGAGCAGTACTTC.

V gene TRBV6-1 combines with J gene TRBJ1-4, with D tentatively TRBD1 (6 bases). V dropped 2 bases and J dropped 5 bases, with 18 bases sitting between them. The CDR3 has 17 residues. Germline assignment: CDR1 MNHNS and CDR2 SASEGT. The CDR3 coding sequence is TGTGCCAGCAGTGAAAGGGCCAGTGTGACAGGAAATGAAAAACTGTTTTTT. Translation gives CASSERASVTGNEKLFF.

The chain employs TRBV7-9 and TRBJ2-1; 8 bases fit TRBD1. V shed 1 base, J shed 1 base, and the junction held 3 bases outside the gene matches. From germline, CDR1 is SEHNR and CDR2 FQNEAQ (reference sequence). This CDR3 is built from 16 residues. DNA for the CDR3: TGTGCCAGCAGCTTAGTTTGGACAGGGTCCTACAATGAGCAGTTCTTC. Protein: CASSLVWTGSYNEQFF. The full variable domain, in which reference TRBV7-9 and TRBJ2-1 provide the parts outside the CDR3, is DTGVSQNPRHKITKRGQNVTFRCDPISEHNRLYWYRQTLGQGPEFLTYFQNEAQLEKSRLLSDRFSAERPKGSFSTLEIQRTEQGDSAMYLCASSLVWTGSYNEQFFGPGTRLTVL.

The chain joins TRBV7-2 to TRBJ2-7; 9 bases are shared with TRBD1. In germline, CDR1 is SGHTA, CDR2 FQGNSA. V lost 2 bases and J lost 0; bases outside the gene matches: 14. The CDR3 is 19 amino acids. CDR3 DNA sequence: TGTGCCAGCAGCTTACCCATCGGGACAGGGCTATTAAGCTCCTACGAGCAGTACTTC. The encoded protein is CASSLPIGTGLLSSYEQYF.

The V gene is TRBV5-1, the J gene TRBJ1-2; no clear D. From germline, CDR1 is SGHRS and CDR2 YFSETQ. V was trimmed by 2 bases and J by 3 bases, leaving 8 bases between them. CDR3 size: 13 residues. The CDR3 region has the DNA TGCGCCAGCAGCTTCGGGTCCTACTATGGCTACACCTTC. Its translation is CASSFGSYYGYTF.

The chain is built from TRBV5-1 and TRBJ2-5; D possibly corresponds to TRBD1 (5 bases). The CDR3 is made up of 15 amino acids. Looked up from germline, CDR1 is SGHRS and CDR2 is YFSETQ. The V and J ends lost 4 bases and 0 bases respectively, with 13 bases between them. For the CDR3, the DNA is TGCGCCAGCAGCCCAGGCTCAGGGAACCAAGAGACCCAGTACTTC. Residues: CASSPGSGNQETQYF.

This sequence joins TRBV4-1 and TRBJ2-1; 10 nucleotides match TRBD2. This CDR3 contains 19 residues. The ends lost 2 bases at V and 0 bases at J; junction bases unmatched: 10. Per the germline V gene, CDR1 is MGHRA and CDR2 is YSYEKL. Here the CDR3 reads CASSQLGTSGASSYNEQFF. In nucleotides, the CDR3 is TGCGCCAGCAGCCAACTGGGAACTAGCGGGGCGAGCTCCTACAATGAGCAGTTCTTC.